This T cell receptor beta chain originates from a study of blood T cell repertoires in COVID-19. Original analysis: Counts of nucleated cells, estimated from reference gene primer amplification, were obtained. Method: immunoSEQ multiplex PCR; TCRdb's copy keeps in-frame clones and lacks some. For V, J and clone size, that table is used; D and trimming come from the DNA. The table shows under 200,000 clones, with approximately 79% occurring only once. Participant ages covered 18 to 89 years across 24 US areas. The CDR3 is made up of 19 amino acids. Per the germline V gene, CDR1 is SGHNT and CDR2 is YYREEE (reference sequence). The trim removed 5 bases at V and 2 bases at J, leaving 16 bases unmatched.

This chain uses TRBV5-4 with TRBJ2-5; 12 bases are shared with TRBD2. What was sequenced was PBMCs or T cells enriched from blood (not recorded which). This clonotype originated in a woman aged 60-70 years with acute COVID-19. CDR3 loop: CASSLASLAGGPGQETQYF. The CDR3 DNA is TGTGCCAGCAGTCTCGCTTCCCTAGCGGGAGGGCCGGGGCAAGAGACCCAGTACTTC. The full variable domain, rest sourced from reference TRBV5-4 and TRBJ2-5, is ETGVTQSPTHLIKTRGQQVTLRCSSQSGHNTVSWYQQALGQGPQFIFQYYREEENGRGNFPPRFSGLQFPNYSSELNVNALELDDSALYLCASSLASLAGGPGQETQYFGPGTRLLVL.